Listed here are 13 T cell receptor beta chains from one sample, sequenced in a study of blood T cell repertoires in COVID-19. The assay was immunoSEQ multiplex PCR, and TCRdb's table has in-frame clones only and misses some. Found here are some 320,000 clones, 85% of them singletons; the top ten hold 1.5% to 2%. Sequencing used PBMCs or T cells enriched from blood (not recorded which). The receptors were gathered from a woman in her 30s who had been exposed to COVID-19.

The chain joins TRBV4-3 to TRBJ2-1; the match to TRBD2 covers 7 bases. CDR1 and CDR2 from the germline V gene are LGHNA and YSLEER. This CDR3 spans 17 amino acids. V lost 0 bases to trimming and J lost 5 bases; unmatched junction nucleotides: 10. CDR3 bases: TGCGCCAGCAGCCAAGATTTCGGGGGGACTCGGGACAATGAGCAGTTCTTC. It yields the protein CASSQDFGGTRDNEQFF.

This rearrangement joins TRBV7-8 to TRBJ1-4; a possible D gene is TRBD1 (5 bases). CDR1 and CDR2 (germline): SGHVS, FQNEAQ. Trimming removed 2 bases at V and 0 bases at J, with 10 bases between. The CDR3 totals 16 residues. CDR3 in amino acids: CASSLQGPATNEKLFF. CDR3 DNA sequence: TGTGCCAGCAGCTTACAGGGTCCGGCAACTAATGAAAAACTGTTTTTT. Together with reference TRBV7-8 and TRBJ1-4, the CDR3 gives the full variable domain: GAGVSQSPRYKVAKRGQDVALRCDPISGHVSLFWYQQALGQGPEFLTYFQNEAQLDKSGLPSDRFFAERPEGSVSTLKIQRTQQEDSAVYLCASSLQGPATNEKLFFGSGTQLSVL.

The rearrangement links TRBV2 to TRBJ1-4; D is unresolved. The CDR3 contains 12 residues. V was shortened by 2 bases and J by 8 bases, with 6 bases between the two germline ends. CDR1 and CDR2 (germline): SNHLY, FYNNEI. The CDR3 DNA is TGTGCCAGCAGTGAATCGAGGGAAAAACTGTTTTTT. Its protein is CASSESREKLFF.

V is TRBV4-3 and J is TRBJ2-2; D is undetermined. Germline CDR1 is LGHNA and CDR2 is YSLEER. V lost 3 bases and J 3 bases, leaving 2 bases between the germline ends. The CDR3 length is 12 residues. The DNA for the CDR3 is TGCGCCAGCAGCCACGACACCGGGGAGCTGTTTTTT. Its protein is CASSHDTGELFF.

V gene TRBV4-2 combines with J gene TRBJ2-3; no definite D call. Germline CDR1 reads LGHNA; CDR2 reads YNFKEQ. The CDR3 has 17 residues. Trimming stripped 0 bases from V and 2 bases from J, with 15 bases between. CDR3 nucleotides: TGTGCCAGCAGCCAAGATGACCTGAAAGGAGACACAGATACGCAGTATTTT. Translation: CASSQDDLKGDTDTQYF.

J is TRBJ2-5 and V is TRBV19; 9 positions agree with TRBD2. V dropped 5 bases and J dropped 5; count of bases not matched to a gene: 9. The CDR3 spans 15 residues. CDR1 and CDR2 (germline): LNHDA, SQIVND (reference sequence). The CDR3 DNA is TGTGCCAGTAGTTCAGCGGGAGGATATGGGGAGACCCAGTACTTC. Translation gives CASSSAGGYGETQYF.

Here the CDR3 reads CASSSGQSQPQHF. The CDR3 DNA follows: TGTGCCAGCAGCTCCGGACAGAGTCAGCCCCAGCATTTT. This chain connects TRBV6-5 to TRBJ1-5, with TRBD1 as a possible D gene (6 bases). There are 13 residues in the CDR3. Germline loops: CDR1 MNHEY, CDR2 SVGAGI. The V end was cut by 6 bases, the J end by 6 bases, with 12 bases between.

This clone was recorded only once. This chain connects TRBV30 to TRBJ1-4; D remains ambiguous. CDR3 length: 12 residues. The V and J ends lost 8 bases and 5 bases respectively, with 12 bases between them. From germline, CDR1 is GTSNPN and CDR2 SVGIG (reference sequence). The CDR3 is CAGDGLNEKLFF. In DNA form, the CDR3 reads TGTGCCGGGGATGGACTAAATGAAAAACTGTTTTTT. Complete variable domain (other parts from reference TRBV30 and TRBJ1-4): SQTIHQWPATLVQPVGSPLSLECTVEGTSNPNLYWYRQAAGRGLQLLFYSVGIGQISSEVPQNLSASRPQDRQFILSSKKLLLSDSGFYLCAGDGLNEKLFFGSGTQLSVL.

The gene calls are TRBV9 and TRBJ2-1, with D possibly matching TRBD2 (7 bases). Trimming pared 7 bases from V and 3 bases from J, leaving 14 bases between. The CDR3 runs to 14 residues. Germline CDR1 reads SGDLS; CDR2 reads YYNGEE. DNA of the CDR3: TGTGCCAGCGCACCGGGGGGCATCTACAATGAGCAGTTCTTC. It specifies CASAPGGIYNEQFF.

This clone was counted only a few times. The V and J genes are TRBV3-1 (or the pseudogene TRBV3-2) and TRBJ2-5; 8 positions agree with TRBD1. The junction had 5 bases not matched to a gene; V was cut back by 1 base and J by 7 bases. CDR3 size: 14 residues. Per germline, CDR1 LGHDT and CDR2 YNNKEL (reference sequence). The CDR3: CASSQVRGTGTQYF. The CDR3, as DNA: TGTGCCAGCAGCCAAGTCCGAGGGACAGGGACCCAGTACTTC.

The chain has TRBV28 and TRBJ1-1; weak D call: TRBD1 (6 bases). The CDR3 is made up of 15 amino acids. The V gene lost 7 bases and the J gene lost 4 bases, with 19 bases spanning the gap. Germline V lookup: CDR1 MDHEN, CDR2 SYDVKM. CDR3 in DNA: TGTGCCAGCACCTACGAGGGGGGGGCGTCCACTGAAGCTTTCTTT. It translates to CASTYEGGASTEAFF.

This clone was counted a few times. The chain recombines TRBV28 with TRBJ1-4; D is possibly TRBD1 (6 bases). The CDR3 consists of 16 residues. With 5 bases removed from V and 3 bases from J, the gap between germline ends came to 16 bases. Germline loops: CDR1 MDHEN, CDR2 SYDVKM. The CDR3 DNA sequence: TGTGCCAGCAGTCCCTACAGGGTAACGGCTAATGAAAAACTGTTTTTT. Protein: CASSPYRVTANEKLFF.

The genes are TRBV28 and TRBJ2-7; D might be TRBD1 (6 bases). Trimming cost V 7 bases and J 3 bases, with 19 bases left between them. This CDR3 is 15 amino acids long. Germline V gene data show CDR1 as MDHEN and CDR2 as SYDVKM. The CDR3 coding sequence is TGTGCCAGCACCATGAACGAGTGGGGGCACTACGAGCAGTACTTC. It translates to CASTMNEWGHYEQYF.